The entry that follows covers one T cell receptor (beta chain) sequence. Antigen unknown. This record comes from a study of radiotherapy plus CTLA-4 blockade in lung cancer. About the research overall: Objective response rate was around 19%; disease control rate, approximately 33%.

The germline V gene encodes CDR1 SGHRS and CDR2 YFSETQ. The J segment lost 9 bases and the V segment lost 7 bases, leaving 7 bases of the junction unmatched. The length of the CDR3 is 14 residues. Libraries were prepared by immunoSEQ multiplex PCR; TCRdb keeps only in-frame clonotypes and omits some of them. The sample lists just over 35,000 clones, around 85% occurring once. Participants had chemo-refractory metastatic non-small-cell lung cancer and were treated with focal radiation plus ipilimumab CTLA-4 blockade. Broader study findings: Early blood T cell clone dynamics reportedly forecast response best, with interferon-beta. In blood, tumor-derived TCR clones expanded after radiotherapy plus ipilimumab.

The input for sequencing was peripheral blood, taken from a patient treated with radiotherapy plus ipilimumab. The chain recombines TRBV5-1 with TRBJ2-2; 12 bases are shared with TRBD2. The receptor comes from a human donor with non-small cell lung cancer who had stable disease on radiotherapy plus ipilimumab. CDR3 sequence (DNA): TGCGCCAGCGGATCGACTAGCGGGAGCCGGGAGCTGTTTTTT. Amino acid sequence: CASGSTSGSRELFF.